Listed below are T cell receptor beta chains from one sample, sequenced in a study of T cells after yellow fever vaccination. From the 5' RACE reads, TCRdb called clonotypes with MiXCR, one entry per CDR3 protein. The sample consists of about 630,000 distinct CDR3 sequences, 12% of them appearing once. The source material was PBMCs, sampled on the day of the yellow fever booster vaccination. Receptor source: a man aged 25 to 40 who received the YFV17D yellow fever vaccine. The CDR3 runs from the conserved cysteine through the conserved F or W. D genes are given only for firm matches.

j_call d_call v_call cdr3_aa
TRBJ2-2 . TRBV9 CASSVDDYSSGELFF
TRBJ2-6 . TRBV6-5 CASSYSSLSGANVLTF
TRBJ2-1 . TRBV4-3 CASSQDSGEQFF
TRBJ2-5 . TRBV15 CATSNAGSLEYF
TRBJ1-1 TRBD1 TRBV6-2/TRBV6-3 CASRPVSLRQGALYTEAFF
TRBJ2-4 . TRBV6-2/TRBV6-3 CASSYSFIQYF
TRBJ1-1 . TRBV12-3/TRBV12-4 CASAGRRTEAFF
TRBJ2-2 . TRBV7-8 CASSQLDTGELFF
TRBJ1-2 TRBD1 TRBV7-9 CASSWLRGPFYGYTF
TRBJ1-1 . TRBV5-1 CASSRNDEAFF
TRBJ2-7 TRBD1 TRBV18 CASSPVRDSSDEQYF
TRBJ2-3 . TRBV27 CASSFRGDGTDTQYF
TRBJ2-1 . TRBV11-3 CASSSLRSEQFF
TRBJ1-3 . TRBV3-1 CASSQDLVSGNTIYF
TRBJ2-7 TRBD2 TRBV20-1 CSARGSINIYEQYF
TRBJ2-3 . TRBV7-2 CASSLGGAADTQYF
TRBJ2-1 TRBD2 TRBV6-2/TRBV6-3 CASIPTSGVYNEQFF
TRBJ1-5 . TRBV28 CASKGRGNQPQHF
TRBJ2-5 . TRBV30 CAWTRGALLAKETQYF
TRBJ2-4 . TRBV20-1 CSATAGGAKNIQYF
TRBJ1-5 . TRBV10-2 CASSEGGGQPQHF
TRBJ2-3 . TRBV7-2 CASSLVIGGLGTDTQYF
TRBJ2-1 TRBD2 TRBV19 CASSMGLAGGDEQFF
TRBJ2-1 . TRBV30 CAWSVQVAPYNEQFF
TRBJ2-7 TRBD1 TRBV28 CASSSGQGLNEQYF
TRBJ1-6 . TRBV7-2 CASSLVGSESSPLHF
TRBJ2-1 . TRBV20-1 CSASSRENEQFF
TRBJ2-7 TRBD1 TRBV7-9 CASSLPLDRVGEQYF
TRBJ2-5 . TRBV18 CASSPAQNQETQYF
TRBJ1-1 TRBD1 TRBV29-1 CSVDGTGSSEAFF
TRBJ2-7 . TRBV7-2 CASSPVLLEQYF
TRBJ2-2 . TRBV6-2/TRBV6-3 CASSNEESNGELFF
TRBJ2-2 . TRBV4-3 CASSQVPGRTGELFF
TRBJ2-3 TRBD2 TRBV9 CASSPRVGGLGVDTQYF
TRBJ2-3 TRBD1 TRBV7-2 CASSPGQGRDTQYF
TRBJ2-3 . TRBV6-1 CASSAGLPGSDTQYF
TRBJ1-1 . TRBV7-8 CASSLPRTVGSNTEAFF
TRBJ2-1 . TRBV20-1 CSANMGNEQFF
TRBJ2-1 TRBD2 TRBV20-1 CSAASGSLNEQFF
TRBJ2-7 TRBD1 TRBV3-1 CASSPGQAHYEQYF
TRBJ2-1 . TRBV6-2/TRBV6-3 CASSLPQIPGDEQFF
TRBJ1-4 . TRBV29-1 CSVQRDEKLFF